These 24 T cell receptor beta chains were sequenced from one sample in a study of tumor and adjacent non-tumor tissue in lung cancer. This sample's RNA came from whole unsorted tissue. The normal lung tissue was taken more than 3 cm from the tumor edge. A modified ARM-PCR protocol with three rounds of nested PCR amplified TCRbeta. One entry per CDR3 protein results from TCRdb running MiXCR on the multiplex PCR reads. The repertoire holds under 75,000 distinct CDR3 sequences, with around 70% as singletons. Sequencing was carried out using distant non-tumor lung tissue. These receptors originate from a woman aged 50 to 60 with non-small cell lung cancer.

This clonotype appeared a single time. The junction and the germline gene differ at one end; a read error may be behind it. The J gene is TRBJ1-1, the V gene TRBV24-1; D unclear. The germline V gene has CDR1 KGHDR and CDR2 SFDVKD. This CDR3 comprises 14 residues. The CDR3 DNA reads as TGTCCCACCAGTGAGTACACTGGTAACACTGAAACTTTCTTT. Residues: CPTSEYTGNTETFF.

Concerning this clonotype itself: Just one base apart from a much larger clone, this may be a read error. The rearrangement uses TRBV6-5 and TRBJ2-1; 7 bases line up with TRBD2. The CDR3 loop spans 14 amino acids. CDR1 is MNHEY and CDR2 is SVGAGI in the germline V gene. Trimming at V came to 5 bases and at J to 6 bases, leaving 7 bases not matched to a gene. The CDR3 sequence is CASSPAGRGNEQFF. CDR3 bases: TGTGCCAGCAGTCCAGCGGGACGGGGCAATGAGCAGTTCTTC.

To note about this clonotype: An end of the junction does not agree with germline; a read error may underlie this. The chain employs TRBV28 and TRBJ2-3; a weak D match, TRBD2 (6 bases). Germline V gives CDR1 MDHEN, CDR2 SYDVKM. The CDR3 length is 13 residues. The CDR3 loop is CASGLSGVDTQYF. The DNA for the CDR3 is TGTGCCAGCGGTTTATCGGGGGTAGATACGCAGTATTTT.

By its share, this clonotype is medium-sized (0.01 to 0.1%). CDR3 nucleotide sequence: TGTGCCAGCAGTGCCCTCCGGGAGACCCAGTACTTC. It encodes CASSALRETQYF. The chain employs TRBV6-1 and TRBJ2-5; D is undetermined. This CDR3 is built from 12 residues. Germline assignment: CDR1 MNHNS and CDR2 SASEGT. Trimming took off 4 bases at V and 5 bases at J, with 8 bases between the two ends.

In regard to this clonotype: The CDR3 does not close with the conserved phenylalanine or tryptophan, likely indicating a read error. The chain uses TRBV20-1 and TRBJ2-3; 8 bases are a match to TRBD2. Per the germline V gene, CDR1 is DFQATT and CDR2 is SNEGSKA (reference sequence). V lost 1 base and J lost 5; bases outside the gene matches: 5. The CDR3 is 14 amino acids. In DNA, the CDR3 is TGCAGTGCTAGAGCGGGAGGGCCGATAGATACGCAGTATCTT. This gives the protein CSARAGGPIDTQYL.

The table lists this clonotype with a few counts. A much larger clone lies a single base off, so this may be a read error. The chain couples TRBV12-3 or TRBV12-4 to TRBJ1-5; D is unclear. The CDR3 consists of 13 residues. CDR3 region: CASSPDQVYPRHF. CDR3 sequence (DNA): TGTGCCAGCAGCCCGGACCAGGTGTATCCCCGGCATTTT.

A word on this clonotype: A read error is likely, as this CDR3 ends without the conserved phenylalanine or tryptophan. The rearrangement uses TRBV11-2 and TRBJ2-2; D remains ambiguous. Trimming removed 7 bases from V and 3 bases from J, with 9 bases in between. The CDR3 sequence is 13 residues long. The V gene's germline CDR1 is SGHAT and CDR2 FQNNGV. The CDR3 DNA reads TGTGCCAGCACCTCCTCCGACACCGGGGAGCTGTTTTAT. Its translation is CASTSSDTGELFY.

With respect to this clonotype: Relative to the germline gene, one junction end is altered; a read error may explain this. The chain couples TRBV11-3 to TRBJ2-2, with 7 positions matching TRBD1. In germline, CDR1 is SGHNT, CDR2 YENEEA. The length of the CDR3 is 16 residues. CDR3 sequence reads: CASSFGQGVKVGELLF. The CDR3 region has the DNA TGTGCCAGCAGCTTCGGGCAGGGGGTAAAGGTCGGGGAGCTGTTATTT.

The genes are TRBV24-1 and TRBJ1-1; 10 nucleotides match TRBD1. The germline CDR1 and CDR2 sequences are KGHDR and SFDVKD. This CDR3 contains 13 residues. CDR3 amino acids: CVTRGQGLTEAFF. Written as DNA, the CDR3 is TGTGTCACAAGGGGACAGGGGCTCACTGAAGCTTTCTTT.

As to this clonotype: A clone one base away is much larger, so this may be a read error. The CDR3 spells CASSRGIATMNIEAFF. In DNA form, the CDR3 reads TGTGCCAGCAGCAGGGGGATAGCTACGATGAACATTGAAGCTTTCTTT. The J gene is TRBJ1-1, the V gene TRBV4-2; D may be TRBD1 (6 bases). Per the germline V gene, CDR1 is LGHNA and CDR2 is YNFKEQ. The CDR3 totals 16 residues.

Details on this clonotype: One end of the junction fails to match germline, which may point to a read error. This chain connects TRBV7-9 to TRBJ2-1; D is uncertain. Germline loops: CDR1 SEHNR, CDR2 FQNEAQ (reference sequence). This CDR3 has 13 amino acids. The CDR3 nucleotides read TGTGTCAGCAGCTTCGCCGTCGTCAATGAGCAGTCCTTC. Its translation: CVSSFAVVNEQSF.

The chain is built from TRBV7-2 and TRBJ1-1, with TRBD1 as a possible D gene (5 bases). This CDR3 contains 14 residues. Trimming removed 1 base at V and 4 bases at J, with 10 bases between. In germline, CDR1 is SGHTA, CDR2 FQGNSA. The CDR3 spells CASSLVEGPTEAFF. CDR3 DNA sequence: TGTGCCAGCAGCTTAGTTGAGGGACCCACTGAAGCTTTCTTT. Complete variable domain (other parts from reference TRBV7-2 and TRBJ1-1): GAGVSQSPSNKVTEKGKDVELRCDPISGHTALYWYRQSLGQGLEFLIYFQGNSAPDKSGLPSDRFSAERTGGSVSTLTIQRTQQEDSAVYLCASSLVEGPTEAFFGQGTRLTVV.

Regarding this clonotype: A much more abundant neighbour one base away suggests this may be a read error. The chain has TRBV10-3 and TRBJ2-7, with D hard to call. Looked up from germline, CDR1 is ENHRY and CDR2 is SYGVKD. This CDR3 is 12 amino acids long. Here the CDR3 reads CTISGEGTEQYF. DNA for the CDR3: TGTACCATCAGTGGAGAAGGAACCGAGCAGTACTTC.

Concerning this clonotype: Mismatch with germline at one junction end may stem from a read error. The V call is TRBV29-1, the J call TRBJ1-2, with 8 bases matching TRBD1. Germline CDR1 reads SQVTM; CDR2 reads ANQGSEA. The CDR3 extends over 12 amino acids. CDR3 sequence (DNA): TGCGGCGTCGAAGGCGACAGGGGTCGCTACACCTTC. This encodes CGVEGDRGRYTF. The full variable domain, in which reference TRBV29-1 and TRBJ1-2 provide the parts outside the CDR3, is SAVISQKPSRDICQRGTSLTIQCQVDSQVTMMFWYRQQPGQSLTLIATANQGSEATYESGFVIDKFPISRPNLTFSTLTVSNMSPEDSSIYLCGVEGDRGRYTFGSGTRLTVV.

The chain links TRBV6-2 or TRBV6-3 to TRBJ1-1; no clear D gene. CDR1 and CDR2 (germline): MNHEY, SVGEGT. The ends were cut back, 5 bases at V and 3 bases at J, with 16 bases in the middle. CDR3 size: 15 residues. The CDR3 protein is CASSGDEGGHTEAFF. In DNA form, the CDR3 reads TGTGCCAGCAGTGGTGACGAGGGCGGGCACACTGAAGCTTTCTTT.

A word on this clonotype: One end of the junction does not line up with germline, which may come from a read error. The chain uses TRBV6-2 or TRBV6-3 and TRBJ1-2; 9 bases line up with TRBD1. The CDR3 is 14 residues long. The germline V gene has CDR1 MNHEY and CDR2 SVGEGT. DNA for the CDR3: TGTGCCAACAGTCGCGGACAGGGGCATGATGGCTACACCTTC. Translated, it gives CANSRGQGHDGYTF.

Remarks on this clonotype: Since the CDR3 does not end with the conserved phenylalanine or tryptophan, this likely comes from a read error. This sequence joins TRBV6-2 or TRBV6-3 and TRBJ1-5; D is undetermined. Germline CDR1 and CDR2: MNHEY and SVGEGT. The length of the CDR3 is 14 residues. The CDR3 nucleotides are TGTGCCAGCAGCCGAAGGGCTGACAATCAGCTCCAGCATTCT. Its translation: CASSRRADNQLQHS.

For this clonotype: One end of the junction varies from germline; a read error may be responsible. The chain uses TRBV6-1 and TRBJ2-7; TRBD2 is a possible D gene (7 bases). The CDR3 loop spans 14 amino acids. Germline V gives CDR1 MNHNS, CDR2 SASEGT. CDR3 sequence reads: CASNGGLVSYEHYF. The CDR3 DNA is TGTGCCAGTAACGGGGGGCTAGTCTCCTACGAGCACTACTTC.

The sample holds a few counts of this clonotype. The chain joins TRBV20-1 to TRBJ2-2; 8 bases match TRBD1. CDR1 and CDR2 (germline): DFQATT, SNEGSKA (reference sequence). This CDR3 is 14 amino acids long. Trimming took 6 bases from V and 0 from J; bases not matched to a gene: 3. The CDR3 nucleotides read TGCAGTGCCCCGGGACAGGCGAACACCGGGGAGCTGTTTTTT. Translation gives CSAPGQANTGELFF.

Points on this clonotype: The junction does not match germline at one end; this may be a read error. The rearrangement uses TRBV11-2 and TRBJ2-7; 11 nucleotides match TRBD2. The CDR3 covers 16 residues. Germline CDR1 SGHAT, CDR2 FQNNGV. CDR3 sequence: CTSNPMTSGISYEQYF. CDR3 nucleotide sequence: TGTACCAGCAACCCCATGACTAGCGGGATCTCCTACGAGCAGTACTTC.

Remarks on this clonotype: A read error may account for a junction end that differs from germline. The rearrangement uses TRBV10-3 and TRBJ2-1; no reliable D call. Germline V lookup: CDR1 ENHRY, CDR2 SYGVKD. There are 15 residues in the CDR3. The CDR3 is CVISEWIGHDNEQFF. The CDR3 region has the DNA TGTGTCATCAGTGAGTGGATAGGGCACGACAATGAGCAGTTCTTC.

The chain has TRBV11-2 and TRBJ2-2; the D gene is possibly TRBD1 (6 bases). In germline, CDR1 is SGHAT, CDR2 FQNNGV. The V end lost 1 base, the J end lost 2 bases, and 14 bases lay between the germline ends. This CDR3 has 17 amino acids. In DNA, the CDR3 is TGTGCCAGCAGCTTAGTATTATACAGGGAAAACACCGGGGAGCTGTTTTTT. This translates into CASSLVLYRENTGELFF.

Remarks on this clonotype: One end of the junction is discordant with germline, which a read error may explain. The genes are TRBV29-1 and TRBJ2-3; TRBD2 matches at 7 bases. CDR1 and CDR2 (germline): SQVTM, ANQGSEA. This CDR3 has 16 residues. The DNA for the CDR3 is TGCAGCGTTGAAGGGGGACCAGCGGGATCCACAGATACGCATTATTTT. Protein product: CSVEGGPAGSTDTHYF.

The rearrangement joins TRBV4-2 to TRBJ2-7, with 8 bases matching TRBD2. CDR1 LGHNA and CDR2 YNFKEQ come from the germline V gene. The V segment lost 3 bases and the J segment 5 bases; nucleotides outside the gene matches: 9. The CDR3 has 15 residues. The CDR3 here is CASSQTLAGSDEQYF. CDR3 in DNA: TGTGCCAGCAGCCAGACATTAGCGGGGTCGGACGAGCAGTACTTC.